This TCR beta chain was profiled in a study of PD-1 blockade in classical Hodgkin lymphoma. The study, taken as a whole, reports: Relapsed/refractory patients reportedly had the lowest baseline TCR diversity, below newly diagnosed patients, who were below healthy donors.

Germline assignment: CDR1 MNHEY and CDR2 SVGAGI. The CDR3 loop spans 14 amino acids. V was pared by 2 bases and J by 9 bases, with 7 bases of the junction left unmatched. In the case of this clone: The antigen is unknown.

Time point described: cycle 4 day 1 (C4D1), after 5 to 7 weeks of nivolumab. Every patient experienced relapse after autologous stem cell transplantation, and brentuximab vedotin exposure varied. Thawed PBMCs yielded CD4+ T cells through magnetic negative selection. Here immunoSEQ multiplex PCR was the method, and the copy in TCRdb shows in-frame clones only, minus some. The table has fewer than 40,000 clones, 84% seen once. This receptor was obtained from a human donor with classical Hodgkin lymphoma. V usage is TRBV6-5 and J usage is TRBJ2-7, with 10 bases fitting TRBD1. The sample was CD4+ T cells from blood, taken before the fourth cycle of nivolumab. The CDR3: CASSYEDRGIVQYF. The CDR3 DNA reads as TGTGCCAGCAGTTACGAGGACAGGGGGATAGTGCAGTACTTC.